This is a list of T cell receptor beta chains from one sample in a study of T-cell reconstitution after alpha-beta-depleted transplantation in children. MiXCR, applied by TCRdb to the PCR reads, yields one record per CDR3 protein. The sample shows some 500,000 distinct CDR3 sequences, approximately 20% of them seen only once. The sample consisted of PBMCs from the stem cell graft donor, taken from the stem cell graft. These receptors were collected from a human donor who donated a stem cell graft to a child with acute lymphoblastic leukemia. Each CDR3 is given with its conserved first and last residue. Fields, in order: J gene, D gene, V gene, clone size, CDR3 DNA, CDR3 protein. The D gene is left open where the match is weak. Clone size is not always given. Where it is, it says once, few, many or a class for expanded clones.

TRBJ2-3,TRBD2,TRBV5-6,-,TGTGCCAGCTCCGAGACCAGCGGGAGTGGTATCGGCACAGATACGCAGTATTTT,CASSETSGSGIGTDTQYF
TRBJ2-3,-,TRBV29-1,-,TGCAGCGTTGAAGACATGACCCGTGGGGATACGCAGTATTTT,CSVEDMTRGDTQYF
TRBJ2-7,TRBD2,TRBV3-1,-,TGTGCCAGCAGCCAAGTCGTAGCGGGTTGGATCTACGAGCAGTACTTC,CASSQVVAGWIYEQYF
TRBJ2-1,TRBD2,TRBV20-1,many,TGCAGTGCTCCCTCCATAGCTAGCGGGAACAATGAGCAGTTCTTC,CSAPSIASGNNEQFF
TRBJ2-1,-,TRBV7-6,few,TGTGCCAGCAGCTCCCCTCTGACGGGACAAATGAGCTCCTACAATGAGCAGTTCTTC,CASSSPLTGQMSSYNEQFF
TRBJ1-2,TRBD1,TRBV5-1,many,TGCGCCAGCAGTCCGGGACAGCGCTATGGCTACACCTTC,CASSPGQRYGYTF
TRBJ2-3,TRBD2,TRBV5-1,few,TGCGCCAGCAGCCGGGGACTAGCGGGAGGGCCAGGAGATACGCAGTATTTT,CASSRGLAGGPGDTQYF
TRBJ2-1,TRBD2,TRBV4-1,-,TGCGCCAGCAGCCAATTCTTCGTGGGCCTTCAGCTAGCGGGCTCCTACAATGAGCAGTTCTTC,CASSQFFVGLQLAGSYNEQFF
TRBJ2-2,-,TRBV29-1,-,TGCAGCGTTGAAGATCGGTCAGGGAACACCGGGGAGCTGTTTTTT,CSVEDRSGNTGELFF
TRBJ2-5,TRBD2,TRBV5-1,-,TGCGCCAGCAGCTACCGGACTAGCGGGGGGCAAGAGACCCAGTACTTC,CASSYRTSGGQETQYF
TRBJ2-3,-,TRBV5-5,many,TGTGCCAGCAGCTTGGGGACGGAGGGGGATACGCAGTATTTT,CASSLGTEGDTQYF
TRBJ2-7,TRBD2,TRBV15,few,TGTGCCACCAGCAGAGCGAACGGGAGGCCCTATTCCTATCCCTACGAGCAGTACTTC,CATSRANGRPYSYPYEQYF
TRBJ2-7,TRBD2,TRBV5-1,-,TGCGCCAGCAGCTTGGGGGCAGCGGGGAACTCCTACGAGCAGTACTTC,CASSLGAAGNSYEQYF
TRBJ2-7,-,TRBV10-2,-,TGCGCCAGCAGTGAGTCGGGGGGTTTAACCTACGAGCAGTACTTC,CASSESGGLTYEQYF
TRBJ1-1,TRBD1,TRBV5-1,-,TGCGCCAGCAGCTTGCAGCAGGGGGCGGGCACTGAAGCTTTCTTT,CASSLQQGAGTEAFF
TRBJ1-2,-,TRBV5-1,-,TGCGCCAGCAGCTTGATGGCCGTTTGGGGAAGCCACGGCTACACCTTC,CASSLMAVWGSHGYTF
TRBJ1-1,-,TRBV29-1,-,TGCAGCGAAGGACCCCCGAGCACTGAAGCTTTCTTT,CSEGPPSTEAFF
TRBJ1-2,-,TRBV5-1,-,TGCGCCAGCAGCATCGGGCTGTATGGCTACACCTTC,CASSIGLYGYTF
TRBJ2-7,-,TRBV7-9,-,TGTGCCAGCAGCTCGGAACGGGTATCCTACGAGCAGTACTTC,CASSSERVSYEQYF
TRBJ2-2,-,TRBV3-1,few,TGTGCCAGCCAGTGGCTGACCGGGGAGCTGTTTTTT,CASQWLTGELFF
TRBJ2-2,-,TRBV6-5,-,TGTGCCAGCAGTTCCTACAGGGTTAACACCGGGGAGCTGTTTTTT,CASSSYRVNTGELFF
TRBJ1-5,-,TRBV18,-,TGTGCCAGCTCACCCGTCTATAGCAATCAGCCCCAGCATTTT,CASSPVYSNQPQHF